A selection of T cell receptor beta chains follows, all from one sample in a study of cytomegalovirus exposure and HLA in healthy donors. TCRdb keeps only in-frame clones here, not all; method: immunoSEQ multiplex PCR. The sample lists about 230,000 clones; around 85% were seen once. The material sequenced was PBMCs. Receptors were obtained from a human donor in good health. The CDR3 runs from the conserved cysteine through the conserved F or W. Fields, in order: V gene, D gene, clone size, J gene, CDR3 protein, CDR3 DNA. A D gene is named only where the DNA matches it firmly. Expanded clones get a size class; other rows say once, few or many, or leave the size out.

TRBV7-8	.	.	TRBJ1-2	CASNLAQGYGGYTF	TGTGCCAGCAACTTAGCCCAGGGCTATGGGGGCTACACCTTC
TRBV27	.	.	TRBJ2-5	CASSLYASRGGQGLEETQYF	TGTGCCAGCAGTCTTTATGCCTCCCGGGGGGGACAGGGCCTGGAAGAGACCCAGTACTTC
TRBV4-1	.	.	TRBJ2-7	CASSQERYYEQYF	TGCGCCAGCAGCCAAGAACGGTACTACGAGCAGTACTTC
TRBV20-1	.	.	TRBJ1-1	CSASFGVGAFF	TGCAGTGCTTCTTTCGGGGTAGGAGCTTTCTTT
TRBV2	.	.	TRBJ1-5	CASSRGLGRVGNQPQHF	TGTGCCAGCAGTCGAGGGCTGGGTAGGGTGGGCAATCAGCCCCAGCATTTT
TRBV7-9	.	.	TRBJ2-2	CASSPQVYTGELFF	TGTGCCAGCAGCCCGCAGGTATACACCGGGGAGCTGTTTTTT
TRBV5-1	TRBD1	.	TRBJ2-3	CASSLRYPRGQSDTQYF	TGCGCCAGCAGCTTGCGATACCCGAGGGGGCAATCAGATACGCAGTATTTT
TRBV7-3	TRBD2	.	TRBJ2-5	CASSHRLLHKLAEEETQYF	TGTGCCAGCAGCCACCGACTCCTCCACAAACTAGCGGAAGAAGAGACCCAGTACTTC
TRBV7-3	.	.	TRBJ2-1	CASSPSQGNEQFF	TGTGCCAGCAGCCCGAGTCAGGGAAATGAGCAGTTCTTC
TRBV30	TRBD1	.	TRBJ2-3	CAWSRQGLGTDTQYF	TGTGCCTGGAGTCGACAGGGTTTAGGCACAGATACGCAGTATTTT
TRBV5-1	.	.	TRBJ1-4	CASSWTVQDNNEKLFF	TGCGCCAGCAGCTGGACGGTACAGGACAACAATGAAAAACTGTTTTTT
TRBV10-1	TRBD1	.	TRBJ1-2	CASSERGTANNYGYTF	TGCGCCAGCAGTGAGCGCGGGACAGCAAATAACTATGGCTACACCTTC
TRBV5-5	.	.	TRBJ1-1	CASSLEWGGKAFF	TGTGCCAGCAGCCTTGAATGGGGGGGGAAAGCTTTCTTT
TRBV5-1	.	.	TRBJ2-7	CASSPSSRDPPGDEQYF	TGCGCCAGCAGCCCATCCTCCCGGGACCCCCCGGGGGACGAGCAGTACTTC
TRBV29-1	.	.	TRBJ2-1	CSVEGPRGSSYNEQFF	TGCAGCGTTGAAGGCCCCAGGGGTAGCTCCTACAATGAGCAGTTCTTC
TRBV14	.	once	TRBJ2-3	CASSPLLAAGTQYF	TGTGCCAGCAGCCCCCTTCTTGCGGCGGGTACGCAGTATTTT
TRBV30	TRBD2	.	TRBJ2-1	CAWRWTSGPYNEQFF	TGTGCCTGGCGATGGACTAGCGGCCCCTACAATGAGCAGTTCTTC
TRBV9	.	.	TRBJ2-2	CASSPHPGRNTGELFF	TGTGCCAGCAGCCCGCATCCGGGGAGGAACACCGGGGAGCTGTTTTTT
TRBV14	TRBD2	.	TRBJ2-1	CASSQDGGGGNYNEQFF	TGTGCCAGCAGCCAAGATGGTGGGGGGGGAAACTACAATGAGCAGTTCTTC
TRBV7-9	.	.	TRBJ2-3	CSSSRGQETDTQYF	TGTTCCAGCAGCCGAGGGCAGGAGACAGATACGCAGTATTTT
TRBV7-2	.	.	TRBJ2-5	CASSLPPSGNQKGETQYF	TGTGCCAGCAGCCTCCCCCCATCCGGGAATCAAAAGGGAGAGACCCAGTACTTC
TRBV2	.	.	TRBJ2-3	CASTPSLQRQGTDTQYF	TGTGCCAGCACCCCCTCCCTCCAGCGGCAGGGCACAGATACGCAGTATTTT
TRBV18	TRBD2	.	TRBJ2-1	CASSQTRELKDEQFF	TGTGCCAGCTCACAAACGCGGGAGCTTAAGGATGAGCAGTTCTTC
TRBV28	TRBD2	.	TRBJ2-1	CASSPPPGLAGGPGMLF	TGTGCCAGCAGTCCTCCCCCTGGACTAGCGGGAGGGCCCGGGATGCTCTTC
TRBV6-1	TRBD1	.	TRBJ1-1	CASSDHDRGNTEAFF	TGTGCCAGCAGTGACCACGACAGGGGGAACACTGAAGCTTTCTTT
TRBV7-6	TRBD1	.	TRBJ2-7	CASSQGASANYEQYF	TGTGCCAGCAGCCAGGGGGCTAGCGCGAACTACGAGCAGTACTTC
TRBV5-8	TRBD1	once	TRBJ2-7	CASSHYRDRGRYEQYF	TGTGCCAGCAGCCACTACCGGGACAGGGGGCGGTACGAGCAGTACTTC